This TCR beta chain was sequenced in a study of CD8 T cells in Susac syndrome. The sequenced target, TCR beta, came from blood CD8+ and CD4+ T cells. Random hexamers were used to reverse transcribe roughly 0.45 to 1 ug of RNA. Across 54 Vbeta and 13 Jbeta, TCR beta CDR3 was amplified with immunoSEQ multiplex PCR. From the immunoSEQ multiplex PCR reads, TCRdb called clonotypes with MiXCR, one entry per CDR3 protein. The data contain about 300,000 distinct CDR3 sequences, around 92% of them seen just once; the ten biggest clones take up more than 0.06%. This TCR was recovered from a human donor with multiple sclerosis. Sample: CD4+ T cells from PBMCs.

This CDR3 is CASSPYSGRAGQQYF. CDR3 DNA sequence: TGTGCCAGCAGTCCCTATAGCGGGAGGGCCGGACAGCAGTACTTC. V usage is TRBV12-3 or TRBV12-4 and J usage is TRBJ2-7; 11 nucleotides agree with TRBD2. This CDR3 is 15 amino acids long. J was trimmed by 8 bases and V by 5 bases; bases with no gene match: 11.